Included here is one TCR beta chain sequence, with context. This receptor's antigen is unknown. Qualities for individual bases were not recorded, and no much larger clone is one base off. TCR CDR3 regions were amplified from genomic DNA by multiplex PCR using the deep immunoSEQ assay. For each cell subset, the extracted genomic DNA was distributed evenly across all wells of several immunoSEQ 96-well plates, and each plate served as one replicate. For sorted subsets, each replicate PCR was loaded with roughly 0.2 ug genomic DNA, equivalent to 25,000 to 35,000 T cell genomes. Purified libraries were measured with a Qubit 3.0 fluorometer, size-checked on a Bioanalyzer 2100, and measured again with the KAPA Library Quantification kit. Every immunoSEQ 96-well plate was sequenced on a separate single-read 150-cycle Illumina NextSeq 550 flow cell. The paper's processing steps were these. Because only junctional sequences without quality scores were contained in the immunoSEQ output, filtering matching that applied to full-length reads could not be performed. Sequences were annotated with PyIR, a Python wrapper for IgBLAST v1.9, and V/J genes and CDR3 were assigned using IMGT germline references. Any read was removed if the V/J assignment was weak (E-value above 1e-6), the CDR3 was missing, or the read contained stop codons, out-of-frame junctions, or ambiguous translated residues. A V3J clonotype was defined by an identical inferred V gene, J gene, and CDR3 amino acid sequence. To compute the percentage overlap between repertoires, the number of shared unique clonotypes was divided by the size of the smaller repertoire. Three approaches were used to assess repertoire richness: RTK rarefaction, the Chao1 estimator, and Recon v2.1 estimates of unobserved clonotypes. OLGA was used to compute generation probabilities for all TCRbeta clonotypes that the gDNA method yielded from a handful of donors. Here the immuneACCESS table is served through TCRdb, limited to in-frame sequences with V and J called. Missing clones are a known gap in these copies; in checked studies unresolved V genes cover under half, and the rest lacks a known reason. The V and J calls and clone size were taken over from that table, and D and trimming were inferred from the DNA. The sample yields around 2.5 million clones; 80% to 95% were counted once. The ten largest clones add up to about 0.39% of the sample.

Donors were healthy HIV-negative adults with no recently reported acute infections or vaccinations. Only Caucasian adults living in Nashville, Tennessee, USA were represented among the donors. Magnetic negative selection was used to enrich CD4+ T cells, after which naive cells were positively selected on CD45RA and the negative fraction became the memory subset. Blood was collected by leukapheresis, and PBMCs were isolated by Ficoll-Histopaque density gradient centrifugation and then cryopreserved in liquid nitrogen vapor phase. Analytical flow cytometry was used to check the purity and quantity of every magnetically sorted T cell population. Each sorted fraction had its genomic DNA isolated and then quantified by UV absorbance on a Nanodrop 2000c. This specimen comes from a study of shared clonotypes between healthy human individuals (dated by TCRdb to the early 2020s). Notes on the research overall: The cohort included three men and a couple of women between 18 and 49 years of age. Per donor, three plates each were used for CD4 naive and CD4 memory, two for CD8 naive, and one for CD8 memory. To estimate repertoire size and how much clonotypes are shared between individuals, the study performed deep sequencing of blood TCR repertoires from roughly five healthy adults. Libraries were prepared and TCR repertoires were sequenced by different laboratories using diverse techniques, in order to increase sequencing depth and limit assay-specific biases. Per donor, leukapheresis produced somewhere between about 0.94 and 10 billion PBMCs.

The investigation overall reported the following: Based on pairwise subsampling, the degree of clonotype sharing among donors was expected to be affected by sequencing depth. When four donors were compared, the shared fraction of clonotypes was about 5% for naive CD4, 3.5% for naive CD8, more than 2% for memory CD4, and about 0.36% for memory CD8. Compared with non-shared clonotypes, the clonotypes found in all four sorted-subset donors had higher generation probabilities. Estimated clonotype richness was generally larger for naive than for memory subsets. Even with the large sequencing depth, rarefaction of the sorted-subset datasets indicated that sequencing was incomplete. Sampling was restricted to blood, and TCR repertoires in tissues likely differ from the TCR repertoires found in blood. Because the study included a small number of donors, the genetic and exposure-history diversity represented was limited.

Inclusive of the bounding cysteine and phenylalanine, the CDR3 is 15 residues long. This entry keeps only the CDR3 DNA: 45 bases, framed from base 1. The CDR1 and CDR2 encoded by the germline V gene (reference sequence) are LNHDA and SQIVND. V is cut back by 3 bases and J by 9 bases, with 11 bases in the junction unmatched. The receptor chain draws on TRBV19 and TRBJ2-4; 7 bases in the junction line up with TRBD2. Sequenced input: naive CD4+ T cells from PBMCs. In light of the paper, this sample's cell subset or site label describes: CD45RA+ positively selected. This TCR derives from a man between 18 and 29 years old in good health. Some clones in this sample may be carry-over from other donors' samples. The CDR3 in this case is CASSIWEGGPAIQYF. The DNA sequence reads TGTGCCAGTAGTATCTGGGAGGGAGGGCCGGCCATTCAGTACTTC.